This T cell receptor (beta chain) was documented in a study of graft-versus-host responses after intestinal transplantation. Libraries were prepared by immunoSEQ multiplex PCR; TCRdb keeps only in-frame clonotypes and omits some of them. Of under 50,000 clones in the sample, over 90% are singletons; the top ten hold approximately 4%. Germline CDR1 reads SNHLY; CDR2 reads FYNNEI. The CDR3 contains 13 residues. Regarding this clone: One junction end disagrees with the germline gene, perhaps due to a read error. In the same sample, other DNA sequences code for this CDR3.

V and J are TRBV2 and TRBJ1-1, with a possible D match to TRBD1 (6 bases). This clonotype originated in a human patient who received an intestinal transplant, so some T cells may come from the graft donor. The sequenced sample was PBMCs, obtained approximately 100 weeks after intestinal transplantation. CDR3 sequence reads: CASSEAQGLEAFF. The CDR3 coding sequence is TGTGCCAGCAGTGAAGCACAGGGTCTTGAAGCCTTCTTT.